The T cell receptor (beta chain) described here comes from a study of cytomegalovirus exposure and HLA in healthy donors. Study outcomes and limitations: It was reported that TCR beta sequences correctly inferred the HLA-A and HLA-B alleles for most subjects.

The CDR3 spans 18 residues. Germline assignment: CDR1 MNHGY and CDR2 SVAAGI. V dropped 6 bases and J dropped 5; count of bases not matched to a gene: 18. Use of 60 Vbeta and 13 Jbeta primers characterized the PCR. Generated by immunoSEQ multiplex PCR, the TCRdb table keeps only in-frame clones and is missing some. The data hold some 94,000 clones, with about 80% observed a single time. A remark on this clone: Its target is unknown.

The gene calls are TRBV6-9 and TRBJ2-1; 8 bases align to TRBD2. This receptor was obtained from a man aged 35 to 55 in good health and CMV-seronegative. Sequencing used PBMCs. The CDR3 spells CASRIPTEAGDPHNEQFF. CDR3 in DNA: TGTGCCAGCAGAATCCCGACAGAAGCGGGAGACCCCCACAATGAGCAGTTCTTC.